The 21 T cell receptor beta chains reported below all come from one sample, sequenced in a study of blood T cell repertoires in COVID-19 (TCRdb year 2020). Receptor libraries were prepared by the immunoSEQ multiplex PCR assay. The table comes from immuneACCESS by way of TCRdb, which keeps in-frame sequences with V and J called. Part of the clones is missing from these tables; in studies checked, under half for an unresolved V gene and the rest for unknown reasons. The sample records 150,000 to 200,000 clones, about four fifths of which are singletons. Around 10% of the sample is in the top ten clones. The specimen sequenced was peripheral blood. The receptor set was obtained from an elderly woman with COVID-19, enrolled during active disease.

V usage is TRBV6-5 and J usage is TRBJ2-2, with 8 bases aligning to TRBD2. The CDR3 loop spans 15 amino acids. The V gene's germline CDR1 is MNHEY and CDR2 SVGAGI. V trimming: 6 bases; J trimming: 1 base; junction bases outside the gene matches: 4. CDR3 sequence reads: CASRASGGNTGELFF. The CDR3 nucleotides are TGTGCCAGCAGGGCGAGCGGGGGGAACACCGGGGAGCTGTTTTTT.

The rearrangement links TRBV7-2 to TRBJ2-1; 10 bases match TRBD2. Germline V gives CDR1 SGHTA, CDR2 FQGNSA. The CDR3 covers 14 residues. Trimming took 5 bases from V and 8 from J; bases not matched to a gene: 6. The CDR3 coding sequence is TGTGCCAGCAGCAGGACTAGCGGAGGGGATGAGCAGTTCTTC. The encoded protein is CASSRTSGGDEQFF.

The count of this clone is one. J is TRBJ2-3 and V is TRBV7-2, with D possibly being TRBD2 (5 bases). Trimming left V 5 bases short and J 4 bases short, with 22 bases between. This CDR3 spans 17 amino acids. Germline CDR1 reads SGHTA; CDR2 reads FQGNSA. This CDR3 reads CASSQEVRQARPDTQYF. The CDR3 DNA reads as TGTGCCAGCAGCCAGGAGGTACGTCAGGCCCGTCCAGATACGCAGTATTTT.

The rearrangement links TRBV11-2 to TRBJ2-7; no clear D. This CDR3 is built from 11 residues. Between the trimmed V and J ends, which lost 2 bases and 3 bases, there was a span of 2 bases. Germline assignment: CDR1 SGHAT and CDR2 FQNNGV. The CDR3 region has the DNA TGTGCCAGCAGCTTACACTACGAGCAGTACTTC. Its translation is CASSLHYEQYF.

V usage is TRBV19 and J usage is TRBJ2-3; the match to TRBD1 covers 7 bases. V trimming: 3 bases; J trimming: 5 bases; junction bases outside the gene matches: 11. The CDR3 contains 16 residues. Germline CDR1 reads LNHDA; CDR2 reads SQIVND (reference sequence). CDR3 residues: CASSIGTAPRGDTQYF. As DNA, the CDR3 is TGTGCCAGTAGTATCGGGACAGCCCCGAGGGGAGATACGCAGTATTTT. Full variable domain (remainder filled in from reference TRBV19 and TRBJ2-3): DGGITQSPKYLFRKEGQNVTLSCEQNLNHDAMYWYRQDPGQGLRLIYYSQIVNDFQKGDIAEGYSVSREKKESFPLTVTSAQKNPTAFYLCASSIGTAPRGDTQYFGPGTRLTVL.

The chain carries TRBV5-4 and TRBJ2-3; no reliable D call. V lost 1 base and J 0 bases, leaving 15 bases between the germline ends. This CDR3 has 17 residues. The germline V gene encodes CDR1 SGHNT and CDR2 YYREEE (reference sequence). The CDR3 spells CASSLFPSPSSTDTQYF. CDR3 DNA: TGTGCCAGCAGCTTGTTCCCTAGTCCCAGCAGCACAGATACGCAGTATTTT.

This sequence joins TRBV29-1 and TRBJ2-2, with D possibly being TRBD2 (6 bases). Deletions cut 5 bases from V and 0 bases from J, with 19 bases between. This CDR3 is 17 amino acids long. Germline CDR1 reads SQVTM; CDR2 reads ANQGSEA. The CDR3 nucleotides are TGCAGCGTTTTGTTGCGGGGCTTCCACGCGAACACCGGGGAGCTGTTTTTT. As protein: CSVLLRGFHANTGELFF.

This clone was seen only once. The chain uses TRBV7-9 and TRBJ2-2, with TRBD2 matching 7 bases. The V gene's germline CDR1 is SEHNR and CDR2 FQNEAQ (reference sequence). This CDR3 contains 16 residues. Losses at the gene ends were 11 bases for V and 1 base for J; bases not matched to a gene: 13. DNA of the CDR3: TGTGCCGGGAAGAAACTAGCGCGGCAGAACACCGGGGAGCTGTTTTTT. As protein: CAGKKLARQNTGELFF.

The chain employs TRBV10-3 and TRBJ1-1, with D possibly matching TRBD1 (5 bases). The CDR3 consists of 13 residues. Trimming took 7 bases from V and 10 from J, leaving 19 bases between them. Germline V lookup: CDR1 ENHRY, CDR2 SYGVKD. CDR3 nucleotides: TGTGCCATCACTACGTCTAAGCAGGGTCGAGCTTTCTTT. As protein: CAITTSKQGRAFF.

J is TRBJ2-1 and V is TRBV6-2 or TRBV6-3; 7 nucleotides align to TRBD2. Trimming took 6 bases from V and 0 from J; bases not matched to a gene: 11. Germline CDR1 reads MNHEY; CDR2 reads SVGEGT. This CDR3 is built from 17 residues. The CDR3 DNA sequence: TGTGCCAGCAGCCACCCTAGCGGATATAGCTCCTACAATGAGCAGTTCTTC. It translates to CASSHPSGYSSYNEQFF.

The sample holds a few counts of this clone. The chain recombines TRBV29-1 with TRBJ1-1; 8 nucleotides match TRBD1. The V gene's germline CDR1 is SQVTM and CDR2 ANQGSEA. The CDR3 length is 15 residues. J gave up 3 bases and V 2 bases, and 8 bases lay outside the gene matches. The CDR3 sequence: CSVEWAGGRDTEAFF. In nucleotides, the CDR3 is TGCAGCGTTGAATGGGCAGGGGGCAGAGACACTGAAGCTTTCTTT.

V and J are TRBV11-3 and TRBJ2-3; D may be TRBD1 (6 bases). The CDR3 totals 16 residues. Germline lookup yields CDR1 SGHNT and CDR2 YENEEA. V was clipped by 4 bases and J by 1 base, with 15 bases between them. The CDR3 here is CASSSRTEFGTDTQYF. The DNA for the CDR3 is TGTGCCAGCAGCTCAAGGACAGAATTTGGCACAGATACGCAGTATTTT.

The chain carries TRBV7-9 and TRBJ1-6, with D unclear. Germline CDR1 is SEHNR and CDR2 is FQNEAQ (reference sequence). With 2 bases removed from V and 8 bases from J, the gap between germline ends came to 7 bases. The length of the CDR3 is 13 residues. Here the CDR3 reads CASSLYLDSPLHF. The CDR3 coding sequence is TGTGCCAGCAGCTTATATCTTGATTCACCCCTCCACTTT.

The rearrangement uses TRBV19 and TRBJ2-4; weak D call: TRBD1 (6 bases). V was pared by 8 bases and J by 2 bases, with 16 bases between. This CDR3 is 15 amino acids long. Germline CDR1 LNHDA, CDR2 SQIVND (reference sequence). DNA for the CDR3: TGTGCCAGTTCGGCCAGGGGCGTTACCAAAAACATTCAGTACTTC. Encoded protein: CASSARGVTKNIQYF.

J is TRBJ1-5 and V is TRBV6-6; 9 bases line up with TRBD1. This CDR3 comprises 16 residues. Trimming at V came to 2 bases and at J to 6 bases, leaving 8 bases not matched to a gene. Germline CDR1 is MNHNY and CDR2 is SVGAGI (reference sequence). The CDR3 is CASSYRPGDRAQPQHF. DNA of the CDR3: TGTGCCAGCAGTTACCGCCCCGGGGACAGGGCTCAGCCCCAGCATTTT.

The rearrangement uses TRBV6-6 and TRBJ1-2; 8 bases align to TRBD1. In germline, CDR1 is MNHNY, CDR2 SVGAGI (reference sequence). With V trimmed by 7 bases and J by 7 bases, 17 bases remained unmatched. The CDR3 covers 16 residues. CDR3 loop: CASTPWGQGAGGGYTF. The CDR3 DNA is TGTGCCAGCACCCCCTGGGGGCAGGGGGCGGGTGGTGGCTACACCTTC.

V and J are TRBV5-4 and TRBJ2-5; TRBD2 aligns across 14 bases. The CDR3 runs to 19 residues. V dropped 0 bases and J dropped 5; count of bases not matched to a gene: 12. Per germline, CDR1 SGHNT and CDR2 YYREEE (reference sequence). The CDR3 protein is CASSLALSGTSGGYETQYF. Written as DNA, the CDR3 is TGTGCCAGCAGCTTGGCACTCAGCGGGACTAGCGGGGGATACGAGACCCAGTACTTC.

V is TRBV30 and J is TRBJ2-5; D not certain. V gave up 3 bases and J gave up 1 base, with 3 bases separating them. The CDR3 extends over 11 amino acids. Per the germline V gene, CDR1 is GTSNPN and CDR2 is SVGIG (reference sequence). CDR3 loop: CAWSLQETQYF. The DNA of the CDR3 is TGTGCCTGGAGCCTCCAAGAGACCCAGTACTTC.

This chain connects TRBV4-1 to TRBJ2-2, with TRBD2 matching over 14 bases. J was trimmed by 2 bases and V by 4 bases; bases with no gene match: 6. CDR3 size: 18 residues. Germline V gene lookup returns CDR1 MGHRA and CDR2 YSYEKL. CDR3 loop: CASSRQTSGGANTGELFF. The CDR3 nucleotides are TGCGCCAGCAGCCGCCAGACTAGCGGGGGGGCCAACACCGGGGAGCTGTTTTTT.

Note on this clone: The junction differs from germline at one of its ends, possibly a read error. For the CDR3, the DNA is TGTGCTAGTGGTTTGGACCTAGGGGGGCTGTTTTTT. Translation: CASGLDLGGLFF. The J gene is TRBJ2-2, the V gene TRBV12-5, with D perhaps matching TRBD1 (6 bases). Germline V gene data show CDR1 as LGHNT and CDR2 as FRNRAP. This CDR3 is built from 12 residues.

This chain links TRBV6-5 with TRBJ1-1; TRBD1 might be the D (5 bases). Germline CDR1 is MNHEY and CDR2 is SVGAGI. This CDR3 spans 15 amino acids. Trimming pared 4 bases from V and 1 base from J, leaving 13 bases between. CDR3 DNA sequence: TGTGCCAGCAGTTTATTGGGACTGCCGAACACTGAAGCTTTCTTT. Its protein product is CASSLLGLPNTEAFF.